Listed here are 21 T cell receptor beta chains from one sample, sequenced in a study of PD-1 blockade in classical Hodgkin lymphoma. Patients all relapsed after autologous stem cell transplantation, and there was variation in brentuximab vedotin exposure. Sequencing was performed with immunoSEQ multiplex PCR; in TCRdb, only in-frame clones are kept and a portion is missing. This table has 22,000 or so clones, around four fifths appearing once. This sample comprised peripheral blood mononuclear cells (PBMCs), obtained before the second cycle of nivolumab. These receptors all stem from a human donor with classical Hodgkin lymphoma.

The chain's CDR3 is CASSNKGGNTEAFF. Here the CDR3 DNA reads TGTGCCAGTAGCAATAAGGGGGGAAACACTGAAGCTTTCTTT. V and J are TRBV19 and TRBJ1-1; D possibly corresponds to TRBD1 (6 bases). Germline V gene data show CDR1 as LNHDA and CDR2 as SQIVND (reference sequence). The CDR3 runs to 14 residues. The V and J ends lost 6 bases and 2 bases respectively, with 13 bases between them.

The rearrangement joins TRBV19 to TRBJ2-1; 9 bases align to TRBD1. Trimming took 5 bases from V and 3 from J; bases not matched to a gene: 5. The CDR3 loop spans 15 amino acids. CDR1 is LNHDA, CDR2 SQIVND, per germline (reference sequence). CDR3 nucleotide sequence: TGTGCCAGTAGTGCAACAGGGGGCGACTACAATGAGCAGTTCTTC. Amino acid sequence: CASSATGGDYNEQFF.

In DNA, the CDR3 is TGTGCCAGCAGCACAGACAGGGTGAACACTGAAGCTTTCTTT. It yields the protein CASSTDRVNTEAFF. This chain joins TRBV7-9 and TRBJ1-1; TRBD1 agrees at 7 bases. The CDR3 runs to 14 residues. Trimming took 5 bases from V and 0 from J; bases not matched to a gene: 3. Germline lookup yields CDR1 SEHNR and CDR2 FQNEAQ (reference sequence).

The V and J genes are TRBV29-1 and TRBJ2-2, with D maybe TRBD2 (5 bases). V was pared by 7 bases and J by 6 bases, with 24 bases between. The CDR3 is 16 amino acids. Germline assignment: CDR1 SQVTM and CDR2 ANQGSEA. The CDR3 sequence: CSAGGGRSGLAGELFF. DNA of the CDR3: TGCAGCGCTGGAGGCGGCAGGTCAGGACTCGCCGGGGAGCTGTTTTTT.

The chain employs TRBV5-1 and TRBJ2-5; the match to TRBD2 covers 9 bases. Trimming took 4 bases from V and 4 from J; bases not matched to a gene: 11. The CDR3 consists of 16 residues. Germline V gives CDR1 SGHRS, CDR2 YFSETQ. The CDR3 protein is CASSQNSGSGPETQYF. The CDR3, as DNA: TGCGCCAGCAGCCAAAATAGCGGGAGTGGTCCAGAGACCCAGTACTTC.

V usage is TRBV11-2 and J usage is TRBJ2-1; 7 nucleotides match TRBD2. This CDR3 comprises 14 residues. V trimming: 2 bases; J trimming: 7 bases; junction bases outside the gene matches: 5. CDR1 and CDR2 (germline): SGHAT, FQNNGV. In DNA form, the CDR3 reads TGTGCCAGCAGCTTAAGGGCTAGCGGAAATGAGCAGTTCTTC. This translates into CASSLRASGNEQFF.

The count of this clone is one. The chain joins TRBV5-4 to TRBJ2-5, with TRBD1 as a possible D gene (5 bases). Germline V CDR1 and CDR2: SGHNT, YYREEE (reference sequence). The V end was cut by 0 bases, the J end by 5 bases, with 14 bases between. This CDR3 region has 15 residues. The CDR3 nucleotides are TGTGCCAGCAGCTTGGGCCAGGGTATAGGCGAGACCCAGTACTTC. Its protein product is CASSLGQGIGETQYF.

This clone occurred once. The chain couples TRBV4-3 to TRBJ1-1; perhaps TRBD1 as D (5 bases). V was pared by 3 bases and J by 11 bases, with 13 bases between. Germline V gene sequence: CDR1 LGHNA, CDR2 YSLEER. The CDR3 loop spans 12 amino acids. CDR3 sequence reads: CASSHFGRAAFF. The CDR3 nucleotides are TGCGCCAGCAGCCATTTCGGCAGGGCGGCTTTCTTT.

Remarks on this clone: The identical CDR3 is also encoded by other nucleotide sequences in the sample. As DNA, the CDR3 is TGTGCCAGCAGCTTAGGAGGCGGGGCGAACACCGGGGAGCTGTTTTTT. The encoded protein is CASSLGGGANTGELFF. J is TRBJ2-2 and V is TRBV11-3; perhaps TRBD2 as D (6 bases). Germline CDR1 and CDR2: SGHNT and YENEEA. The V end was cut by 1 base, the J end by 0 bases, with 9 bases between. The CDR3 sequence is 16 residues long.

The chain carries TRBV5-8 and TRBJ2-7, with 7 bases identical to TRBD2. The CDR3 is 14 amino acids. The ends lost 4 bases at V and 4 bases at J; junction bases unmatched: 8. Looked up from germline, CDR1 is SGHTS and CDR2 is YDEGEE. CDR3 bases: TGTGCCAGCAGCCATCGTATGGGGGGGTACGAGCAGTACGTC. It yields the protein CASSHRMGGYEQYV.

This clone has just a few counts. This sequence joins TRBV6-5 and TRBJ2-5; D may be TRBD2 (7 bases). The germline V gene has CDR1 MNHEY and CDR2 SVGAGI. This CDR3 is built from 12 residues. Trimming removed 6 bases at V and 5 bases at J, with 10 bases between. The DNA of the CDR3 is TGTGCCAGCAGCGGGGGGCAGGAGACCCAGTACTTC. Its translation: CASSGGQETQYF.

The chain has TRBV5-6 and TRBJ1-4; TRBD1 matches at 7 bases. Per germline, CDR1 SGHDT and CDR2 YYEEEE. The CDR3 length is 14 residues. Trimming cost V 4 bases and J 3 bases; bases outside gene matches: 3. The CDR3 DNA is TGTGCCAGCAGCCGACAGGGACCTAATGAAAAACTGTTTTTT. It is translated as CASSRQGPNEKLFF.

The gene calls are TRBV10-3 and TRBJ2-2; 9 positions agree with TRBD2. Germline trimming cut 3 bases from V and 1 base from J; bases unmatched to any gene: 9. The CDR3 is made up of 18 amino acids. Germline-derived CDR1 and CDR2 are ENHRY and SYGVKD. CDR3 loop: CAISESGRRPLNTGELFF. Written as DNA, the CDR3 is TGTGCCATCAGTGAAAGCGGGAGGCGACCTTTGAACACCGGGGAGCTGTTTTTT.

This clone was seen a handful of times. For the CDR3, the DNA is TGTGCCAGCAGCGTGACAGGGGGCACCGGGGAGCTGTTTTTT. Amino acids: CASSVTGGTGELFF. The chain carries TRBV9 and TRBJ2-2, with 9 positions matching TRBD1. J was trimmed by 4 bases and V by 2 bases; bases with no gene match: 0. The CDR3 covers 14 residues. Germline values: CDR1 SGDLS, CDR2 YYNGEE.

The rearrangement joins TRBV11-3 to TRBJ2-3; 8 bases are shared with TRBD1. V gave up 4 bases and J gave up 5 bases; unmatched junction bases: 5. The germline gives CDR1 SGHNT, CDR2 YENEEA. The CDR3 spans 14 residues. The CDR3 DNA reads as TGTGCCAGCAGCTCTACAGGGGGTGGAGATACGCAGTATTTT. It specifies CASSSTGGGDTQYF.

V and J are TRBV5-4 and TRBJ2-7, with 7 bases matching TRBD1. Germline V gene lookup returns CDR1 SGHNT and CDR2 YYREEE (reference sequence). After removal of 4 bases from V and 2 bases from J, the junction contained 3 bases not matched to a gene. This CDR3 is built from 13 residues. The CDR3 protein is CASSPGTAYEQYF. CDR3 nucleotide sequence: TGTGCCAGCAGCCCCGGGACAGCCTACGAGCAGTACTTC.

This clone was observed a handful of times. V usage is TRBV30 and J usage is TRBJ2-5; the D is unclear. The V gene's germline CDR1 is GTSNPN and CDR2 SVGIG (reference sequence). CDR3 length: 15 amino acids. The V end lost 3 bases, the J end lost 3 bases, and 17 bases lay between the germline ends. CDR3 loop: CAWRAFNPTKETQYF. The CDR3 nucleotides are TGTGCCTGGAGGGCCTTTAACCCCACTAAAGAGACCCAGTACTTC.

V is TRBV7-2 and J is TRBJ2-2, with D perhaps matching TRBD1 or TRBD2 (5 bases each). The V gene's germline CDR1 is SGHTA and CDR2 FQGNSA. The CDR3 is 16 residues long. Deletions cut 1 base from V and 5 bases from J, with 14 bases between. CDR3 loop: CASSLDMGEWTGELFF. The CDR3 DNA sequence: TGTGCCAGCAGCTTAGATATGGGGGAATGGACCGGGGAGCTGTTTTTT.

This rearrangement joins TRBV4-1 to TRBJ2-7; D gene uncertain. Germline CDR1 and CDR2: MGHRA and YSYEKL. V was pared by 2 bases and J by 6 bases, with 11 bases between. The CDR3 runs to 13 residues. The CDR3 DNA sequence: TGCGCCAGCAGCCAACAGACATGGGCCGAGCAGTACGTC. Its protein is CASSQQTWAEQYV.

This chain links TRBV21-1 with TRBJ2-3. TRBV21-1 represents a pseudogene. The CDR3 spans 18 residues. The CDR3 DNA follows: TGTGCCAGCAGCATTCCATCACAGGGGAGGGAGGTGACAGATACGCAGTATTTT. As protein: CASSIPSQGREVTDTQYF.

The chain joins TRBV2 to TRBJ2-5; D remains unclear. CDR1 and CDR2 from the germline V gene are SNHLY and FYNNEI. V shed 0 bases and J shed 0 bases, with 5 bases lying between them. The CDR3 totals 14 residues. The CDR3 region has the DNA TGTGCCAGCAGTGAAGCACGCTACCAAGAGACCCAGTACTTC. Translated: CASSEARYQETQYF.